The text below deals with one TCR beta chain. Antigen: not known. Each of the donors was a healthy bone marrow donor. Vbeta (60) and Jbeta (13) primers were used in the PCR. Clones were sequenced by immunoSEQ multiplex PCR, and TCRdb holds only the in-frame ones, with some missing. The data contain fewer than 150,000 clones, over 65% of them seen just once; the ten biggest clones take up approximately 1.2%. The sample belongs to a study of cytomegalovirus exposure and HLA in healthy donors. About the study: Some 180 million T cells yielded 100 million or so unique TCR beta sequences in earlier analysis. Of fewer than 450 genotyped donors, 70% to 85% clustered with self-reported Caucasian donors. Findings and limits, study-wide: V- and J-gene trimming in TCR beta was tied to a missense DCLRE1C variant by an analysis performed later.

Sequences were obtained from PBMCs. This receptor was taken from a man aged 45-65 years in good health and CMV-seronegative.

Written as DNA, the CDR3 is TGTGCCATCAGTGAAACGCTAGCGGGAGAAGAGACCCAGTACTTC. This encodes CAISETLAGEETQYF. The chain couples TRBV10-3 to TRBJ2-5, with 10 bases that match TRBD2. The CDR3 spans 15 residues. V lost 3 bases to trimming and J lost 3 bases; unmatched junction nucleotides: 4. Germline values: CDR1 ENHRY, CDR2 SYGVKD.